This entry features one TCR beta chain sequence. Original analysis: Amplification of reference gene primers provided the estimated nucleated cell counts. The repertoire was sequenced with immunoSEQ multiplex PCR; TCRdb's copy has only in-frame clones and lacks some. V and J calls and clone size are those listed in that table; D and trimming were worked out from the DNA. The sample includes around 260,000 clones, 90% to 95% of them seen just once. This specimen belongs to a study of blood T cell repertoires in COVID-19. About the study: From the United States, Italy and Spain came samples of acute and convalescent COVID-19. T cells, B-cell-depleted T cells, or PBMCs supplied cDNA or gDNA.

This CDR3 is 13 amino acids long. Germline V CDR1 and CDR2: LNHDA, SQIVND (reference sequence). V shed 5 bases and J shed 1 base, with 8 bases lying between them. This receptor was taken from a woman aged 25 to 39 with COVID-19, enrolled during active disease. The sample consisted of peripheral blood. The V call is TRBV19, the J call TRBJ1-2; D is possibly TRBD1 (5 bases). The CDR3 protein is CASSPDINYGYTF. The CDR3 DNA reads TGTGCCAGTAGTCCGGACATTAACTATGGCTACACCTTC.